This TCR beta chain was identified in a study of PD-1 blockade in classical Hodgkin lymphoma. General study results and limits: The authors excluded patients who started nivolumab under 1 year after ASCT. Patients newly diagnosed and complete responders had comparable baseline diversity. The origin of the repertoire differences remains undefined, with disease activity or prior therapy as possible causes.

Here immunoSEQ multiplex PCR was the method, and the copy in TCRdb shows in-frame clones only, minus some. The sample has about 25,000 clones; around 81% are singletons. Germline CDR1 reads SGHNT; CDR2 reads YYREEE (reference sequence). V gave up 1 base and J gave up 7 bases, with 8 bases separating them. The CDR3 covers 12 residues. In the case of this clone: What it recognizes is unknown.

Autologous stem cell transplantation was followed by relapse in every patient, and brentuximab vedotin exposure varied. Sample: peripheral blood mononuclear cells (PBMCs), taken before the second cycle of nivolumab. V gene TRBV5-4 combines with J gene TRBJ1-2; D unresolved. The sequence was obtained from a human donor with classical Hodgkin lymphoma. CDR3 sequence: CASSLRGGGYTF. The CDR3 DNA reads as TGTGCCAGCAGCTTGCGGGGTGGTGGCTACACCTTC.